This entry features one TCR beta chain sequence. CDR1 and CDR2 from the germline V gene are SGHNT and YYREEE (reference sequence). V was shortened by 1 base and J by 4 bases, with 11 bases between the two germline ends. The CDR3 runs to 14 residues. This sample was included in a study of Ad26.COV2.S vaccination and SARS-CoV-2 variants. As for treatment: about 20 received Ad26.COV2.S at low or high dose, single or two shots; roughly 5 received placebo; per-sample allocation not given. Sampling took place 63 days after the first vaccine or placebo injection. A Boston adult aged 18-55 years was the donor. TCRdb's copy holds only in-frame clones and misses some; the assay was immunoSEQ multiplex PCR. The table shows about 410,000 clones, with around 89% occurring only once.

This TCR was recovered from a person aged 18-60 years who received the Ad26.COV2.S COVID-19 vaccine or a placebo. The specimen was peripheral blood, collected in a trial of Ad26.COV2.S vaccine versus placebo. The V call is TRBV5-4, the J call TRBJ1-2; maybe TRBD1 (5 bases). The CDR3 region has the DNA TGTGCCAGCAGCTTGAGGGGCGGGTCCTATGGCTACACCTTC. Translation: CASSLRGGSYGYTF.